This section outlines one T cell receptor (beta chain) sequence together with its context. This specimen comes from a study of blood T cell repertoires in COVID-19. About the research overall: PBMCs, B-cell-depleted T cells, or T cells provided the cDNA or gDNA that made up the material.

Only in-frame clones appear in the TCRdb table, and some are missing; sequencing was by immunoSEQ multiplex PCR. The table shows 300,000 or so clones, with over 70% occurring only once. The V gene end was trimmed by 4 bases and the J gene end by 5 bases; junction bases not matched to a gene: 5. CDR1 SGHNT and CDR2 YYREEE come from the germline V gene (reference sequence). The CDR3 spans 13 residues. The chain uses TRBV5-4 and TRBJ2-5; 7 positions agree with TRBD2. Sequencing was done on a sample of peripheral blood. The clonotype was recovered from a woman between 35 and 50 years old who had recovered from COVID-19. CDR3 DNA: TGTGCCAGCAGCCCAACTAGCGTCGAGACCCAGTACTTC. Translation gives CASSPTSVETQYF.